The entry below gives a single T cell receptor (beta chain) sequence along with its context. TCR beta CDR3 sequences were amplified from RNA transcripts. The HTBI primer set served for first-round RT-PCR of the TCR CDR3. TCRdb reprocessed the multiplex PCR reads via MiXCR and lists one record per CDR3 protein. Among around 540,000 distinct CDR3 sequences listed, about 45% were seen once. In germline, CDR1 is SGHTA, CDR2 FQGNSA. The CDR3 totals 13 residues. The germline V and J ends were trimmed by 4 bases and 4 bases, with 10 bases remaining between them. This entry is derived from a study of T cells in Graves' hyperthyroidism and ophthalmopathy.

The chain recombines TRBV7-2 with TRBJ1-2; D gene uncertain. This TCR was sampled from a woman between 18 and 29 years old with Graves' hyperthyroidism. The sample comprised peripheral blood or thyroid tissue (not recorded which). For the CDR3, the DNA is TGTGCCAGCAGCTCTGGGCTTGTCTATGGCTACACCTTC. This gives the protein CASSSGLVYGYTF. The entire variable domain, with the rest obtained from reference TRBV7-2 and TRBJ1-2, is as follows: GAGVSQSPSNKVTEKGKDVELRCDPISGHTALYWYRQSLGQGLEFLIYFQGNSAPDKSGLPSDRFSAERTGGSVSTLTIQRTQQEDSAVYLCASSSGLVYGYTFGSGTRLTVV.